These 12 T cell receptor beta chains came from one sample sequenced in a study of blood T cells in healthy people across ages. The authors ran a second PCR of about 6 to 11 cycles using a sample-barcoded 5' primer and a J-beta primer mix. TCRdb ran MiXCR on the 5' RACE reads and lists one entry per CDR3 protein. The data hold fewer than 950,000 distinct CDR3 sequences, with about 36% observed a single time. What was sequenced was blood. Receptor source: a man aged 18 to 30 in good health.

This clonotype was counted between two and nine times. V gene TRBV25-1 combines with J gene TRBJ1-6; possibly TRBD1 for D (5 bases). Deletions cut 2 bases from V and 9 bases from J, with 11 bases between. The V gene's germline CDR1 is MGHDK and CDR2 SYGVNS. The CDR3 consists of 14 residues. CDR3 in amino acids: CASSESDRVSPLHF. CDR3 bases: TGTGCCAGCAGTGAAAGCGACAGAGTTTCACCCCTCCACTTT.

V usage is TRBV4-3 and J usage is TRBJ2-7; D remains ambiguous. This CDR3 has 14 amino acids. V lost 0 bases and J lost 12, with 18 bases in between. The germline V gene encodes CDR1 LGHNA and CDR2 YSLEER. The CDR3 is CASSQDGVYSNPYF. CDR3 bases: TGCGCCAGCAGCCAAGATGGGGTCTACTCTAACCCGTACTTC.

The rearrangement links TRBV29-1 to TRBJ2-5; the D gene is possibly TRBD2 (6 bases). V was trimmed by 7 bases and J by 0 bases, leaving 12 bases between them. The length of the CDR3 is 13 residues. CDR1 and CDR2 from the germline V gene are SQVTM and ANQGSEA. CDR3 protein: CSAPAGNQETQYF. In DNA, the CDR3 is TGCAGCGCTCCAGCGGGCAACCAAGAGACCCAGTACTTC.

The V call is TRBV27, the J call TRBJ2-3, with D perhaps being TRBD1 or TRBD2 (5 bases each). CDR1 and CDR2 (germline): MNHEY, SMNVEV (reference sequence). The CDR3 sequence is 16 residues long. V dropped 0 bases and J dropped 4 bases, with 14 bases sitting between them. CDR3 in amino acids: CASSLSRAGPADTQYF. Written as DNA, the CDR3 is TGTGCCAGCAGTTTATCGAGGGCAGGGCCCGCAGATACGCAGTATTTT.

This clonotype was counted only a few times. The chain has TRBV27 and TRBJ2-7; no firm D call. V lost 5 bases and J 7 bases, leaving 24 bases between the germline ends. CDR3 length: 16 amino acids. Per germline, CDR1 MNHEY and CDR2 SMNVEV (reference sequence). In DNA, the CDR3 is TGTGCCAGCAGTCATGGAGCAGTTCCTCGCCCCAATGAGCAGTACTTC. Translating gives CASSHGAVPRPNEQYF.

This chain joins TRBV3-1 and TRBJ2-5; 8 bases match TRBD2. The V gene end was trimmed by 4 bases and the J gene end by 11 bases; junction bases not matched to a gene: 12. The CDR3 spans 14 residues. CDR1 and CDR2 from the germline V gene are LGHDT and YNNKEL (reference sequence). This chain's CDR3 is CASSPIGGEDEQYF. The CDR3 DNA is TGTGCCAGCAGCCCCATCGGGGGGGAGGATGAGCAGTACTTC.

Concerning this clonotype itself: Relative to the germline gene, one junction end is altered; a read error may explain this. The chain employs TRBV4-3 and TRBJ1-1, with TRBD1 identical over 11 bases. The germline V gene encodes CDR1 LGHNA and CDR2 YSLEER. The CDR3 is 14 amino acids. As DNA, the CDR3 is TGCGCCGGCAGCCTACCGGGACAGGGGGCTGAAGCTTTCTTT. It specifies CAGSLPGQGAEAFF.

This clonotype was picked up a small number of times. This chain connects TRBV20-1 to TRBJ1-1; D is unclear. V lost 3 bases to trimming and J lost 3 bases, with 11 bases between them. The CDR3 is made up of 13 amino acids. CDR1 DFQATT and CDR2 SNEGSKA come from the germline V gene (reference sequence). The CDR3 sequence: CSASRAGDTEAFF. CDR3 sequence (DNA): TGCAGTGCTAGCCGGGCTGGGGACACTGAAGCTTTCTTT.

The J gene is TRBJ1-1, the V gene TRBV5-5; D gene ambiguous. The V end was cut by 0 bases, the J end by 1 base, with 10 bases between. The CDR3 consists of 15 residues. From germline, CDR1 is SGHKS and CDR2 YYEKEE (reference sequence). CDR3 sequence reads: CASSLAGRENTEAFF. The CDR3 nucleotides are TGTGCCAGCAGCTTGGCAGGTCGAGAGAACACTGAAGCTTTCTTT.

This clonotype was seen at least ten times. The gene calls are TRBV29-1 and TRBJ1-2; 9 bases are a match to TRBD1. The germline V gene encodes CDR1 SQVTM and CDR2 ANQGSEA. This CDR3 has 14 amino acids. The V segment lost 7 bases and the J segment 0 bases; nucleotides outside the gene matches: 6. This CDR3 is CSGVQGAPNYGYTF. The CDR3 nucleotides are TGCAGCGGTGTACAGGGGGCTCCTAACTATGGCTACACCTTC.

This clonotype was recorded at least ten times. This chain uses TRBV12-3 or TRBV12-4 with TRBJ1-5; TRBD1 matches at 10 bases. This CDR3 comprises 17 residues. V shed 5 bases and J 3 bases; nucleotides not matched to a gene: 10. The CDR3 region has the DNA TGTGCCAGCAGTCCCCCCCGACAGGGGGCGAACAATCAGCCCCAGCATTTT. This codes for CASSPPRQGANNQPQHF.

The chain recombines TRBV6-5 with TRBJ2-7; 7 bases are a match to TRBD1. This CDR3 spans 13 amino acids. J lost 5 bases, V lost 6 bases, and 7 bases had no gene match. Per germline, CDR1 MNHEY and CDR2 SVGAGI. The CDR3 DNA reads as TGTGCCAGCAGAACAGGGGTCCAGAACGAGCAGTACTTC. Amino acids: CASRTGVQNEQYF.